The rows below give T cell receptor beta chains drawn from one sample of a study of tumor-infiltrating lymphocytes in localized non-small cell lung cancer. Repertoires were generated with immunoSEQ multiplex PCR, while TCRdb's copy carries only in-frame clones and drops some. The data show over 10,000 clones, 66% seen once. Sequencing was performed on lung tumor tissue. These receptors were obtained from a human donor with non-small cell lung cancer. CDR3s include the opening cysteine and the closing phenylalanine or tryptophan. The order of the fields is J gene, V gene, clone size, D gene, CDR3 DNA, CDR3 protein. A D gene is named only where the DNA matches it firmly. Part of the rows lack a size; the others show once, few, many or a class for expanded clones.

J gene: TRBJ2-3; V gene: TRBV5-1; clone size: .; D gene: .; CDR3 DNA: TGCGCCAGCAGCATAATTGCAGATACGCAGTATTTT; CDR3 protein: CASSIIADTQYF
J gene: TRBJ2-7; V gene: TRBV30; clone size: .; D gene: TRBD2; CDR3 DNA: TGTGCCTGGAGTGTATACGGAGGGTGGGGGGGAGAGCAGTACTTC; CDR3 protein: CAWSVYGGWGGEQYF
J gene: TRBJ2-2; V gene: TRBV7-2; clone size: .; D gene: .; CDR3 DNA: TGTGCCAGCAGCTTTGCCCACGGGGAGCTGTTTTTT; CDR3 protein: CASSFAHGELFF
J gene: TRBJ2-7; V gene: TRBV7-8; clone size: .; D gene: TRBD2; CDR3 DNA: TGTGCCAGCAGCAACCGGGACTACCCGTCTGGGGAGCAGTACTTC; CDR3 protein: CASSNRDYPSGEQYF
J gene: TRBJ1-6; V gene: TRBV5-4; clone size: once; D gene: .; CDR3 DNA: TGTGCCAGCAGCTTCCCTTATTCACCCCTCCACTTT; CDR3 protein: CASSFPYSPLHF
J gene: TRBJ1-3; V gene: TRBV10-3; clone size: .; D gene: .; CDR3 DNA: TGTGCCATCAGGGACAGCTCTGGAAACACCATATATTTT; CDR3 protein: CAIRDSSGNTIYF
J gene: TRBJ1-2; V gene: TRBV29-1; clone size: few; D gene: .; CDR3 DNA: TGCAGCGTTGAGGACACCTTGCGCTATGGCTACACCTTC; CDR3 protein: CSVEDTLRYGYTF
J gene: TRBJ2-7; V gene: TRBV7-6; clone size: .; D gene: TRBD1; CDR3 DNA: TGTGCCAGCAGCTGGGGACAGGGCCGCGAGCAGTACTTC; CDR3 protein: CASSWGQGREQYF
J gene: TRBJ2-5; V gene: TRBV6-6; clone size: .; D gene: .; CDR3 DNA: TGTGCCAGCAGCCTACGGCAAGAGACCCAGTACTTC; CDR3 protein: CASSLRQETQYF
J gene: TRBJ2-3; V gene: TRBV4-1; clone size: .; D gene: .; CDR3 DNA: TGCGCCAGCAGCCAACCCCTCCCCGGCAGGGTGAATGAAGATACGCAGTATTTT; CDR3 protein: CASSQPLPGRVNEDTQYF
J gene: TRBJ1-3; V gene: TRBV5-5; clone size: once; D gene: .; CDR3 DNA: TGTGCCAGCAGCTTGGTGGGCAGCTTCTCTGGAAACACCATATATTTT; CDR3 protein: CASSLVGSFSGNTIYF